This TCR beta chain appears in the sequencing data of a study of OX40 agonist ivuxolimab in advanced cancers. Study overall: The treatment was a fully human IgG2 OX40 agonist, ivuxolimab. The study reported partial responses in three patients: one hepatocellular carcinoma, two cutaneous melanoma. General observations from the study: Among the lowest levels of clonal expansion were found in partial responders at 0.1-3.0 mg/kg.

To note about this clone: Its antigen is unknown.

Clones were read by immunoSEQ multiplex PCR, and TCRdb kept only the in-frame ones, dropping some. Here the sample spans some 30,000 clones, around 84% being singletons. The CDR3 is 15 amino acids. The germline V gene has CDR1 SGHVS and CDR2 FNYEAQ. Trimming removed 0 bases from V and 5 bases from J, with 13 bases in between. Blood got drawn at baseline, again on cycle 4 day 1, and then on cycle 7 day 1. The specimen comprised CD4+ or CD8+ T cells sorted from blood, sampled in a trial of the OX40 agonist ivuxolimab. The chain joins TRBV7-6 to TRBJ2-5; D is unresolved. The sequence was collected from an adult with an advanced solid tumor such as melanoma, head and neck, liver or kidney cancer. DNA for the CDR3: TGTGCCAGCAGCTTAGCCTGGGGTAGTAAGGAGACCCAGTACTTC. Protein: CASSLAWGSKETQYF.